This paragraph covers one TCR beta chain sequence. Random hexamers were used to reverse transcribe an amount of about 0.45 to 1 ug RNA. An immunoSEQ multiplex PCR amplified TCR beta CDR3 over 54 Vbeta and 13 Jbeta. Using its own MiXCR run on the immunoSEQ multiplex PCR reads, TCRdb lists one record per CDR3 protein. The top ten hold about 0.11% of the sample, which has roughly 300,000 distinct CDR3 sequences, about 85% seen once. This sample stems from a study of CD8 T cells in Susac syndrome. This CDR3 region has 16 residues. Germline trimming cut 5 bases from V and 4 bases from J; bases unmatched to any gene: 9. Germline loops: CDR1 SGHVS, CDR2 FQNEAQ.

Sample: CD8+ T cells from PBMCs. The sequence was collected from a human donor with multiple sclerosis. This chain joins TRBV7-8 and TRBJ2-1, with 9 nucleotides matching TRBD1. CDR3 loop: CASSPRQGGTYNEQFF. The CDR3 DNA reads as TGTGCCAGCAGCCCAAGACAGGGGGGTACTTACAATGAGCAGTTCTTC.